This T cell receptor beta chain is from a study of shared clonotypes between healthy human individuals. The CDR3 covers 13 residues. The germline V gene has CDR1 MDHEN and CDR2 SYDVKM. The germline V and J ends were trimmed by 2 bases and 3 bases, with 7 bases remaining between them. Using immunoSEQ multiplex PCR, the repertoire was profiled, and TCRdb retains in-frame clones only, with some absent. The sample has 650,000 to 700,000 clones, about 90% seen once; the top ten hold 34%. The receptor was isolated from a man aged 18-30 years in good health. Some clones in this sample may be carry-over from other donors' samples. This chain links TRBV28 with TRBJ2-5; D is unresolved. Sequencing was carried out using memory CD8+ T cells from PBMCs. Subset described: CD45RO+ cells pooled with CCR7-negative TemRA cells. The CDR3 region is CASSLGLEETQYF. In DNA, the CDR3 is TGTGCCAGCAGTTTAGGGCTAGAAGAGACCCAGTACTTC.